Listed below are T cell receptor beta chains from one sample, sequenced in a study of CD8 T cells in ankylosing spondylitis. TCRdb reanalysed the 5' RACE reads using MiXCR and keeps one entry per CDR3 protein. Found here are around 300,000 distinct CDR3 sequences, around 10% of them singletons; the top ten hold 9.1%. The sample was blood, either unsorted or a sorted T cell fraction (not recorded which). The origin of the receptors is a female donor with ankylosing spondylitis or in good health (not recorded which). The CDR3 runs from the conserved cysteine through the conserved F or W. The D gene is left open where the match is weak.

CASSLAAGSYNSPLHF,TRBV5-4,NA
CASSFGGFTGELFF,TRBV5-6,NA
CASKVDSSYNSPLHF,TRBV2,NA
CASSLERNTGELFF,TRBV11-2,NA
CASSQGGLAGWNEQFF,TRBV4-1,TRBD2
CASSFVRVYNEQFF,TRBV7-9,NA
CASSPSPIEYNEQFF,TRBV7-3,NA
CASSLAAQVSNQPQHF,TRBV12-3/TRBV12-4,NA
CSVRPGGRTEAFF,TRBV20-1,TRBD1
CASSQDGGRGRNTEAFF,TRBV4-1,NA
CASSRQGPNQPQHF,TRBV11-2,TRBD1
CASSLAPRTGFGQPQHF,TRBV5-5,NA
CSAPGTGIYEQYF,TRBV20-1,TRBD1
CASSLGHRVLNQPQHF,TRBV7-2,NA
CASTRYNEQFF,TRBV2,NA
CASSSDRVALHF,TRBV7-2,TRBD1
CASSLEGGWNQETQYF,TRBV28,NA
CAISDKGTDNEQFF,TRBV10-3,NA
CSAPKDRNTGELFF,TRBV20-1,NA
CASGGSRGSTDTQYF,TRBV12-3/TRBV12-4,NA
CASSSNDRASYEQYF,TRBV7-9,TRBD1
CASSLGQVYEQYF,TRBV12-3/TRBV12-4,NA
CASRRVGAEAFF,TRBV7-9,NA
CASSLLGGFSYNSPLHF,TRBV12-3/TRBV12-4,NA
CAISGFPSRANEQFF,TRBV10-3,NA
CASSQDRGAYEQYF,TRBV3-1,TRBD1
CASSFSGLGRGYGYTF,TRBV28,NA
CSAPTGASFYNEQFF,TRBV20-1,NA